The rows below give T cell receptor beta chains drawn from one sample of a study of blood T cell repertoires in COVID-19. Sequenced by immunoSEQ multiplex PCR; TCRdb stores in-frame clones only, minus some. The data contain around 140,000 clones, roughly nine tenths of them singletons. Sequences were obtained from peripheral blood. The receptor source for this set is a man younger than 30 with COVID-19, enrolled during active disease. CDR3s include the opening cysteine and the closing phenylalanine or tryptophan. A D gene is named only where the DNA matches it firmly. Clone size is given for some rows only: seen once, a few or many times, or a class if the clone is expanded.

abundance: .
j_gene: TRBJ2-7
v_gene: TRBV7-2
d_gene: .
CDR3aa: CASSLVGCRVAGITYEQYF
CDR3nt: TGTGCCAGCAGCTTAGTCGGGTGCAGGGTTGCGGGGATTACCTACGAGCAGTACTTC

abundance: .
j_gene: TRBJ2-2
v_gene: TRBV28
d_gene: TRBD2
CDR3aa: CASRVSGRGTGELFF
CDR3nt: TGTGCCAGCAGGGTTAGCGGGAGGGGGACCGGGGAGCTGTTTTTT

abundance: once
j_gene: TRBJ2-7
v_gene: TRBV2
d_gene: TRBD2
CDR3aa: CASSGTSGISEQYF
CDR3nt: TGTGCCAGCAGTGGGACTAGCGGGATCTCCGAGCAGTACTTC

abundance: .
j_gene: TRBJ2-5
v_gene: TRBV5-1
d_gene: TRBD1
CDR3aa: CASSFRTGTLQETQYF
CDR3nt: TGCGCCAGCAGCTTCAGGACAGGGACGTTGCAAGAGACCCAGTACTTC

abundance: .
j_gene: TRBJ2-7
v_gene: TRBV6-5
d_gene: TRBD1
CDR3aa: CASGGTGRWEQYF
CDR3nt: TGTGCCAGCGGGGGGACAGGTCGCTGGGAGCAGTACTTC

abundance: .
j_gene: TRBJ2-1
v_gene: TRBV28
d_gene: TRBD2
CDR3aa: CASSLWGGLAGGLVHNEQFF
CDR3nt: TGTGCCAGCAGTTTATGGGGTGGACTAGCGGGGGGACTCGTCCACAATGAGCAGTTCTTC

abundance: .
j_gene: TRBJ2-5
v_gene: TRBV18
d_gene: TRBD1
CDR3aa: CASSPGTGVTLGETQYF
CDR3nt: TGTGCCAGCTCACCCGGGACAGGGGTGACTCTGGGAGAGACCCAGTACTTC

abundance: .
j_gene: TRBJ1-1
v_gene: TRBV5-4
d_gene: TRBD1
CDR3aa: CASSPRQGSTEAFF
CDR3nt: TGTGCCAGCAGCCCAAGACAGGGATCCACTGAAGCTTTCTTT

abundance: .
j_gene: TRBJ2-4
v_gene: TRBV7-8
d_gene: .
CDR3aa: CASSLARAGLAKNIQYF
CDR3nt: TGTGCCAGCAGCTTAGCGAGGGCGGGCCTAGCCAAAAACATTCAGTACTTC

abundance: .
j_gene: TRBJ2-5
v_gene: TRBV28
d_gene: TRBD2
CDR3aa: CASPPQREPQETQYF
CDR3nt: TGTGCCAGCCCCCCCCAGCGGGAGCCGCAAGAGACCCAGTACTTC

abundance: .
j_gene: TRBJ1-1
v_gene: TRBV9
d_gene: TRBD1
CDR3aa: CASSVTGGNTEAFF
CDR3nt: TGTGCCAGCAGCGTTACAGGGGGGAACACTGAAGCTTTCTTT

abundance: .
j_gene: TRBJ1-1
v_gene: TRBV28
d_gene: TRBD1
CDR3aa: CASSLSRDRGLDTEAFF
CDR3nt: TGTGCCAGCAGTTTATCCCGGGACAGGGGGTTGGACACTGAAGCTTTCTTT

abundance: .
j_gene: TRBJ2-1
v_gene: TRBV5-1
d_gene: TRBD2
CDR3aa: CASSLGSGGANEQFF
CDR3nt: TGCGCCAGCAGCTTGGGGTCGGGAGGGGCTAATGAGCAGTTCTTC

abundance: .
j_gene: TRBJ1-1
v_gene: TRBV6-5
d_gene: .
CDR3aa: CASSLSTRGQNTEAFF
CDR3nt: TGTGCCAGCAGTTTATCCACCAGGGGCCAGAACACTGAAGCTTTCTTT

abundance: .
j_gene: TRBJ2-1
v_gene: TRBV27
d_gene: TRBD2
CDR3aa: CASSLSGLAGGGRVYNEQFF
CDR3nt: TGTGCCAGCAGTTTATCGGGACTAGCGGGAGGTGGCCGGGTCTACAATGAGCAGTTCTTC

abundance: .
j_gene: TRBJ1-1
v_gene: TRBV19
d_gene: .
CDR3aa: CASSIGGFGNTEAFF
CDR3nt: TGTGCCAGTAGTATTGGAGGATTTGGGAACACTGAAGCTTTCTTT

abundance: .
j_gene: TRBJ2-1
v_gene: TRBV7-9
d_gene: .
CDR3aa: CASSHRGLGYNEQFF
CDR3nt: TGTGCCAGCAGCCATCGGGGGTTGGGGTACAATGAGCAGTTCTTC

abundance: .
j_gene: TRBJ2-2
v_gene: TRBV29-1
d_gene: .
CDR3aa: CSVEGTGTNTGELFF
CDR3nt: TGCAGCGTTGAAGGTACCGGGACGAACACCGGGGAGCTGTTTTTT

abundance: .
j_gene: TRBJ1-5
v_gene: TRBV4-1
d_gene: TRBD1
CDR3aa: CASSHQQGAGSNQPQHF
CDR3nt: TGCGCCAGCAGCCATCAACAGGGGGCTGGTAGCAATCAGCCCCAGCATTTT

abundance: .
j_gene: TRBJ2-1
v_gene: TRBV28
d_gene: TRBD2
CDR3aa: CASSFPSSGGVFF
CDR3nt: TGTGCCAGCAGTTTTCCCTCTAGCGGAGGGGTTTTCTTC

abundance: once
j_gene: TRBJ2-2
v_gene: TRBV28
d_gene: TRBD1
CDR3aa: CASFRGPTGELFF
CDR3nt: TGTGCCAGCTTTAGGGGGCCCACCGGGGAGCTGTTTTTT

abundance: .
j_gene: TRBJ2-3
v_gene: TRBV30
d_gene: .
CDR3aa: CAWRGEPSTDTQYF
CDR3nt: TGTGCCTGGAGAGGAGAACCTAGCACAGATACGCAGTATTTT

abundance: .
j_gene: TRBJ2-7
v_gene: TRBV6-5
d_gene: .
CDR3aa: CASRRGYEQYF
CDR3nt: TGTGCCAGCCGCCGGGGCTACGAGCAGTACTTC

abundance: .
j_gene: TRBJ1-5
v_gene: TRBV3-1/TRBV3-2
d_gene: TRBD1
CDR3aa: CASSQDPRGPFLF
CDR3nt: TGTGCCAGCAGCCAAGATCCCAGGGGGCCTTTTCTTTTT

abundance: .
j_gene: TRBJ2-7
v_gene: TRBV7-9
d_gene: .
CDR3aa: CASSFPRGLNYEQYF
CDR3nt: TGTGCCAGCAGCTTTCCCAGGGGTCTCAACTACGAGCAGTACTTC

abundance: .
j_gene: TRBJ2-7
v_gene: TRBV27
d_gene: TRBD1
CDR3aa: CASSPGQGWTYEQYF
CDR3nt: TGTGCCAGCAGCCCGGGACAGGGCTGGACCTACGAGCAGTACTTC

abundance: .
j_gene: TRBJ2-7
v_gene: TRBV5-4
d_gene: TRBD2
CDR3aa: CASSLEGLAGKKGTYEQYF
CDR3nt: TGTGCCAGCAGCTTGGAGGGGCTAGCGGGAAAAAAGGGCACCTACGAGCAGTACTTC

abundance: .
j_gene: TRBJ1-4
v_gene: TRBV6-5
d_gene: TRBD1
CDR3aa: CASRGDRGREKLFF
CDR3nt: TGTGCCAGCAGGGGGGACAGGGGGCGGGAAAAACTGTTTTTT

abundance: .
j_gene: TRBJ2-1
v_gene: TRBV27
d_gene: .
CDR3aa: CASSFGRYNEQFF
CDR3nt: TGTGCCAGCAGTTTCGGCAGGTACAATGAGCAGTTCTTC

abundance: .
j_gene: TRBJ1-1
v_gene: TRBV15
d_gene: .
CDR3aa: CATSRVTGWAGPEAFF
CDR3nt: TGTGCCACCAGCAGGGTAACAGGGTGGGCTGGCCCTGAAGCTTTCTTT

abundance: .
j_gene: TRBJ1-3
v_gene: TRBV14
d_gene: .
CDR3aa: CASSPRRGRNTIYF
CDR3nt: TGTGCCAGCAGCCCTCGCAGGGGCCGAAACACCATATATTTT

abundance: .
j_gene: TRBJ2-1
v_gene: TRBV29-1
d_gene: TRBD1
CDR3aa: CSGEGQGLNEQFF
CDR3nt: TGCAGCGGCGAAGGACAGGGGTTGAATGAGCAGTTCTTC

abundance: once
j_gene: TRBJ2-5
v_gene: TRBV7-2
d_gene: .
CDR3aa: CASSLVGGRPAETQYF
CDR3nt: TGTGCCAGCAGCTTAGTTGGTGGGAGGCCGGCCGAGACCCAGTACTTC

abundance: .
j_gene: TRBJ2-5
v_gene: TRBV30
d_gene: TRBD1
CDR3aa: CAWSGGQGALETQYF
CDR3nt: TGTGCCTGGAGTGGGGGACAGGGGGCTCTAGAGACCCAGTACTTC

abundance: .
j_gene: TRBJ2-1
v_gene: TRBV7-8
d_gene: .
CDR3aa: CASSLVLLATYNEQFF
CDR3nt: TGTGCCAGCAGCTTAGTTCTGCTAGCGACCTACAATGAGCAGTTCTTC

abundance: few
j_gene: TRBJ2-5
v_gene: TRBV5-5
d_gene: .
CDR3aa: CASSLSSWETQYF
CDR3nt: TGTGCCAGCAGCCTCAGTTCTTGGGAGACCCAGTACTTC

abundance: .
j_gene: TRBJ2-2
v_gene: TRBV15
d_gene: .
CDR3aa: CATSRDPRDTTRAGELFF
CDR3nt: TGTGCCACCAGCAGAGACCCCCGGGACACAACCCGAGCCGGGGAGCTGTTTTTT